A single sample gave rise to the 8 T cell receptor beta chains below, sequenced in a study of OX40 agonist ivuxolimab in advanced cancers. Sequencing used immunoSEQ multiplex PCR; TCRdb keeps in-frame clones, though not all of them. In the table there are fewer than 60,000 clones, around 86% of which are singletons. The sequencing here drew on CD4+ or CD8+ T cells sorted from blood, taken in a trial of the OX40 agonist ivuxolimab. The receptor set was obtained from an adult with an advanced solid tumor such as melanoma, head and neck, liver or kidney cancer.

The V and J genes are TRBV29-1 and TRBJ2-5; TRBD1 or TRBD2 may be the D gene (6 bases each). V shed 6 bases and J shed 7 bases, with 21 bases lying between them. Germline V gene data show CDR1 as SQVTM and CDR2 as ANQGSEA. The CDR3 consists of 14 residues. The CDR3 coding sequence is TGCAGCGTGCGGGAACAGGGCCTGTTTGGGACCCAGTACTTC. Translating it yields CSVREQGLFGTQYF.

The chain's CDR3 is CASSLSHANEQFF. CDR3 DNA: TGTGCCAGCAGCTTAAGCCATGCCAATGAGCAGTTCTTC. The chain combines TRBV11-2 with TRBJ2-1; D remains unclear. There are 13 residues in the CDR3. V was clipped by 2 bases and J by 6 bases, with 8 bases between them. CDR1 SGHAT and CDR2 FQNNGV come from the germline V gene.

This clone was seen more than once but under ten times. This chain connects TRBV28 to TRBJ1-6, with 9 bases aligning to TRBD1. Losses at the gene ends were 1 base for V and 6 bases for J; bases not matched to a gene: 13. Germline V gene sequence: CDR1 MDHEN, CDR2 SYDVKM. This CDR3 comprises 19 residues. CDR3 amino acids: CASSLYISLGQGINSPLHF. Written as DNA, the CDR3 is TGTGCCAGCAGTTTATATATAAGTCTCGGACAGGGGATTAATTCACCCCTCCACTTT.

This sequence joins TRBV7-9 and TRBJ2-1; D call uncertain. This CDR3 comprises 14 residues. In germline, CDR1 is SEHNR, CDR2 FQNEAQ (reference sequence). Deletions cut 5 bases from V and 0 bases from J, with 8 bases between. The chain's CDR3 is CASSPRGSYNEQFF. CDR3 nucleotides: TGTGCCAGCAGCCCCCGTGGCTCCTACAATGAGCAGTTCTTC. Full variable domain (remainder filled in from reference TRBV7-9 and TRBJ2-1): DTGVSQNPRHKITKRGQNVTFRCDPISEHNRLYWYRQTLGQGPEFLTYFQNEAQLEKSRLLSDRFSAERPKGSFSTLEIQRTEQGDSAMYLCASSPRGSYNEQFFGPGTRLTVL.

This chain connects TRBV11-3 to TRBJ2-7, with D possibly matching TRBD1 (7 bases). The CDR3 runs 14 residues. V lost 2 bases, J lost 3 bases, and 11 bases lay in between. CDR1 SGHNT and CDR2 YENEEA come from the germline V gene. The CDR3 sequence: CASSLRQGGYEQYF. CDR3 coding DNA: TGTGCCAGCAGCTTACGACAGGGAGGCTACGAGCAGTACTTC. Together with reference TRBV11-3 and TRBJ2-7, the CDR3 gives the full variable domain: EAGVVQSPRYKIIEKKQPVAFWCNPISGHNTLYWYLQNLGQGPELLIRYENEEAVDDSQLPKDRFSAERLKGVDSTLKIQPAELGDSAVYLCASSLRQGGYEQYFGPGTRLTVT.

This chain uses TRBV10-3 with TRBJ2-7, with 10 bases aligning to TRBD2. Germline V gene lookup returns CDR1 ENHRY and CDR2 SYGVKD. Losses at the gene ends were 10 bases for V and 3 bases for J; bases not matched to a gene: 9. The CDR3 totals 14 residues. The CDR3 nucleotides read TGTGCCAGCAGGGCTAGCGGGAGTGTCTACGAGCAGTACTTC. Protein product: CASRASGSVYEQYF.

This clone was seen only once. The CDR3: CASLGQLNEKLFF. The CDR3 DNA reads as TGTGCCAGCTTGGGGCAGCTTAATGAAAAACTGTTTTTT. The chain carries TRBV18 and TRBJ1-4, with D possibly TRBD1 on 5 matching bases. The CDR3 length is 13 residues. Germline CDR1 and CDR2: KGHSH and LQKENI. Deletions cut 7 bases from V and 4 bases from J, with 10 bases between.

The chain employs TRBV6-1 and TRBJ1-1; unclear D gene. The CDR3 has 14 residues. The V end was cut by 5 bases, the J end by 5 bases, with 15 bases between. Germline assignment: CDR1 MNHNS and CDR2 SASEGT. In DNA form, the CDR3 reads TGTGCCAGCAGTAGCCCTCGAGAGGTTACTGAAGCTTTCTTT. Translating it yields CASSSPREVTEAFF.